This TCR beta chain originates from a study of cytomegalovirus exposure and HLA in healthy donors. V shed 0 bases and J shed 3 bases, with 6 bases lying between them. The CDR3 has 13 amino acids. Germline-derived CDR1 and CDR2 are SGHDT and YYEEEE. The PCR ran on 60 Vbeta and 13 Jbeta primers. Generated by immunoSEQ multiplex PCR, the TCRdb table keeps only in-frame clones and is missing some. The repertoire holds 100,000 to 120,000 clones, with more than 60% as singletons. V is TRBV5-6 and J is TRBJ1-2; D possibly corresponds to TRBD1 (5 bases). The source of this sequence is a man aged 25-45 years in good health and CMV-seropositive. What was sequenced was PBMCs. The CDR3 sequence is CASSLGRDYGYTF. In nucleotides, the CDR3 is TGTGCCAGCAGCTTGGGCAGGGACTATGGCTACACCTTC.